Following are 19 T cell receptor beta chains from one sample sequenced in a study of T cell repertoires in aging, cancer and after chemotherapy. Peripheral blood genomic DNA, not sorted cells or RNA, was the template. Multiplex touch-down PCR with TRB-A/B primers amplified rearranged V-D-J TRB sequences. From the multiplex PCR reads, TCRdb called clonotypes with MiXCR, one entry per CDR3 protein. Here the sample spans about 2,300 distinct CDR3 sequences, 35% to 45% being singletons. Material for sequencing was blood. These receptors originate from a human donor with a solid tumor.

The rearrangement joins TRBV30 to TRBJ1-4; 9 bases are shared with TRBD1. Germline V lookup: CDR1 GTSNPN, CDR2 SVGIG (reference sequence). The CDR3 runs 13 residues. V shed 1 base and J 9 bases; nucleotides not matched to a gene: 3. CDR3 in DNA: TGTGCCTGGAGTGCCGGGACAGGGAAAAAACTGTTTTTT. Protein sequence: CAWSAGTGKKLFF.

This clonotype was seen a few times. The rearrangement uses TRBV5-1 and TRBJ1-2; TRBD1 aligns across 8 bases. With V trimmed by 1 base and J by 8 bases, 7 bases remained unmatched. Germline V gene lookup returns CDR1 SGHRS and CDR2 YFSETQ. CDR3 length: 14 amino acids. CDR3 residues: CASSLNDRGGGYTF. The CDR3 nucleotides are TGCGCCAGCAGCTTGAACGACAGGGGAGGCGGCTACACCTTC. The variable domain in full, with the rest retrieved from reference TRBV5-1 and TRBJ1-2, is KAGVTQTPRYLIKTRGQQVTLSCSPISGHRSVSWYQQTPGQGLQFLFEYFSETQRNKGNFPGRFSGRQFSNSRSEMNVSTLELGDSALYLCASSLNDRGGGYTFGSGTRLTVV.

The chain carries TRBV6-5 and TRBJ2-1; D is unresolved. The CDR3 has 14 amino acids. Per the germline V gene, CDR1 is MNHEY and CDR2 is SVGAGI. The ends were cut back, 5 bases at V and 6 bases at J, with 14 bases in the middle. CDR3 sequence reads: CASSELPQGNEQFF. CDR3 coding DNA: TGTGCCAGCAGTGAACTCCCACAAGGCAATGAGCAGTTCTTC.

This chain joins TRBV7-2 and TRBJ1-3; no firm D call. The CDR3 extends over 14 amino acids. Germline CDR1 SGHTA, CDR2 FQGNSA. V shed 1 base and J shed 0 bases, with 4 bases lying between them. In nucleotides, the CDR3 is TGTGCCAGCAGCTTAGAGGGCTCTGGAAACACCATATATTTT. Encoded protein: CASSLEGSGNTIYF.

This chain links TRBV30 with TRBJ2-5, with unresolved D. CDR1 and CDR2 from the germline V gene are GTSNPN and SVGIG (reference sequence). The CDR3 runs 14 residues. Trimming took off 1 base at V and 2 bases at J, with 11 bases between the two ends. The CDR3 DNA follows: TGTGCCTGGAGTGAGGGCGGCATTCAAGAGACCCAGTACTTC. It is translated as CAWSEGGIQETQYF. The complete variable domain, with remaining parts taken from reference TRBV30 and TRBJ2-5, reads SQTIHQWPATLVQPVGSPLSLECTVEGTSNPNLYWYRQAAGRGLQLLFYSVGIGQISSEVPQNLSASRPQDRQFILSSKKLLLSDSGFYLCAWSEGGIQETQYFGPGTRLLVL.

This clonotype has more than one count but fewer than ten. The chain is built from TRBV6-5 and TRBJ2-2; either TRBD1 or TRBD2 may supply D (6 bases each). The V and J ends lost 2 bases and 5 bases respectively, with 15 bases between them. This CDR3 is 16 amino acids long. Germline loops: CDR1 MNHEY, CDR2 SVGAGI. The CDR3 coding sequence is TGTGCCAGCAGTTACCTCCCCGGGGGCAGAACCGGGGAGCTGTTTTTT. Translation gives CASSYLPGGRTGELFF.

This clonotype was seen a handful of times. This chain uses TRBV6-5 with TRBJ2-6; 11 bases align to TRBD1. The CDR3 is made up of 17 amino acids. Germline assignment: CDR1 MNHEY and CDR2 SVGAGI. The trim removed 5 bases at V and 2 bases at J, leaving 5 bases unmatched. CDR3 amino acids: CASSPGQGDPGANVLTF. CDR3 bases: TGTGCCAGCAGTCCGGGACAGGGGGACCCTGGGGCCAACGTCCTGACTTTC.

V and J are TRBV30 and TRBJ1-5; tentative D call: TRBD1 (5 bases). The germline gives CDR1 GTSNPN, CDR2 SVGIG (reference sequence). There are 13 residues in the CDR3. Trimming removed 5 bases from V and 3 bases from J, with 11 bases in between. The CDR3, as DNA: TGTGCCTGGGCGCAGGGTGCCAATCAGCCCCAGCATTTT. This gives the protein CAWAQGANQPQHF.

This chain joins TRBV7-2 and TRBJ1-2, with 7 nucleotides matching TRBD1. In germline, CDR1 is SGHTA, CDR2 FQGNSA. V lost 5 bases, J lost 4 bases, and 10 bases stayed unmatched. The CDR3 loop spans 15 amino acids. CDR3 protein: CASSDTGTEIYGYTF. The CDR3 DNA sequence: TGTGCCAGCAGCGATACCGGGACAGAGATCTATGGCTACACCTTC. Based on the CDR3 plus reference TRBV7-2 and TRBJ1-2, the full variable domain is GAGVSQSPSNKVTEKGKDVELRCDPISGHTALYWYRQSLGQGLEFLIYFQGNSAPDKSGLPSDRFSAERTGGSVSTLTIQRTQQEDSAVYLCASSDTGTEIYGYTFGSGTRLTVV.

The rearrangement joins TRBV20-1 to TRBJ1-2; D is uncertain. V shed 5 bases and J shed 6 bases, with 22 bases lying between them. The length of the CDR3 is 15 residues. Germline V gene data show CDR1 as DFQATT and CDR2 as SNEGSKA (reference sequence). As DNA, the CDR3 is TGCAGTGCTCGCCCTGGAAACGGCCTGGTGAATGGCTACACCTTC. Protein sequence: CSARPGNGLVNGYTF.

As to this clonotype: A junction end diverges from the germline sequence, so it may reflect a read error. The chain's CDR3 is CASSPDRNTKAFF. CDR3 sequence (DNA): TGTGCCAGCAGCCCGGACCGAAACACTAAAGCTTTCTTT. This sequence joins TRBV7-6 and TRBJ1-1, with D uncertain. This CDR3 contains 13 residues. Per the germline V gene, CDR1 is SGHVS and CDR2 is FNYEAQ.

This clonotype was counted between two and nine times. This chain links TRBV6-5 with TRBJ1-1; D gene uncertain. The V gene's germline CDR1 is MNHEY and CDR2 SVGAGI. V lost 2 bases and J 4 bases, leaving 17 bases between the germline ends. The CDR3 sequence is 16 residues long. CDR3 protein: CASSYVQFSGSTEAFF. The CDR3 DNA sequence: TGTGCCAGCAGTTACGTACAATTCTCGGGTTCCACTGAAGCTTTCTTT.

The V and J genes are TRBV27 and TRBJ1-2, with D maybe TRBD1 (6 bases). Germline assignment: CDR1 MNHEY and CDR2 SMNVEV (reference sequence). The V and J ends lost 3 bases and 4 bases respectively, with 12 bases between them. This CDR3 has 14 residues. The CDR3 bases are TGTGCCAGCAGTTTGGGGGGCGTCGGCTATGGCTACACCTTC. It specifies CASSLGGVGYGYTF.

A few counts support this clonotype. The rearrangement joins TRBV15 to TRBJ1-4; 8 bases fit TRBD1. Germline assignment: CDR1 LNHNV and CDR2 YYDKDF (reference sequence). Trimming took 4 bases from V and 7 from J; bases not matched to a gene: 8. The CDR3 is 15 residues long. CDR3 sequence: CATSIGQGEGEKLFF. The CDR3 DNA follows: TGTGCCACCAGCATCGGACAGGGTGAGGGTGAAAAACTGTTTTTT. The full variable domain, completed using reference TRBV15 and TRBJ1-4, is DAMVIQNPRYQVTQFGKPVTLSCSQTLNHNVMYWYQQKSSQAPKLLFHYYDKDFNNEADTPDNFQSRRPNTSFCFLDIRSPGLGDTAMYLCATSIGQGEGEKLFFGSGTQLSVL.

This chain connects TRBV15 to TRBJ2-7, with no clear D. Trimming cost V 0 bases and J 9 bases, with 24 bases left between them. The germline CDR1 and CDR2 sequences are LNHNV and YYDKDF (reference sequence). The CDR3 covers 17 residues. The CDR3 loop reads CATSRDWPHGSSFGQYF. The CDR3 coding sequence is TGTGCCACCAGCAGAGATTGGCCCCACGGATCCTCTTTTGGGCAGTACTTC.

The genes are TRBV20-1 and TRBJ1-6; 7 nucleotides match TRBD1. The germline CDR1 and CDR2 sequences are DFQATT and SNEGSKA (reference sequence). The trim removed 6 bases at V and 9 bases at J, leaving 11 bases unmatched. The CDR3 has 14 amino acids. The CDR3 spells CSAGGMTGPSPLHF. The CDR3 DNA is TGCAGTGCCGGGGGGATGACAGGGCCTTCACCCCTCCACTTT.

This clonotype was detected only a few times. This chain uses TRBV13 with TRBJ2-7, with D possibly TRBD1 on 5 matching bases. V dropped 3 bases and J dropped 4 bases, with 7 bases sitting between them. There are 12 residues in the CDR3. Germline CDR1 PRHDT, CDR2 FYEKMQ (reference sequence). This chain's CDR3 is CASSFRQYEQYF. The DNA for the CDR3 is TGTGCCAGCAGCTTCCGACAGTACGAGCAGTACTTC.

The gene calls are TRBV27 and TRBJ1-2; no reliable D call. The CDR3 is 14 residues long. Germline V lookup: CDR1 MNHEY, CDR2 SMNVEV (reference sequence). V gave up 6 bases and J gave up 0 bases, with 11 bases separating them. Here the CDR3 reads CASRPSGSNYGYTF. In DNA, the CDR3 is TGTGCCAGCAGGCCCTCGGGGTCTAACTATGGCTACACCTTC.

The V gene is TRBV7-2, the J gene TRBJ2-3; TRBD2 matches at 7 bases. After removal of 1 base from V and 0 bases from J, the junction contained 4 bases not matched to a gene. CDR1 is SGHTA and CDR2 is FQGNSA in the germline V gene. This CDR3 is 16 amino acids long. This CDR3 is CASSLDREVSTDTQYF. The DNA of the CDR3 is TGTGCCAGCAGCTTAGACCGGGAGGTTAGCACAGATACGCAGTATTTT. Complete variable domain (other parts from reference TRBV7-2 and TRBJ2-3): GAGVSQSPSNKVTEKGKDVELRCDPISGHTALYWYRQSLGQGLEFLIYFQGNSAPDKSGLPSDRFSAERTGGSVSTLTIQRTQQEDSAVYLCASSLDREVSTDTQYFGPGTRLTVL.